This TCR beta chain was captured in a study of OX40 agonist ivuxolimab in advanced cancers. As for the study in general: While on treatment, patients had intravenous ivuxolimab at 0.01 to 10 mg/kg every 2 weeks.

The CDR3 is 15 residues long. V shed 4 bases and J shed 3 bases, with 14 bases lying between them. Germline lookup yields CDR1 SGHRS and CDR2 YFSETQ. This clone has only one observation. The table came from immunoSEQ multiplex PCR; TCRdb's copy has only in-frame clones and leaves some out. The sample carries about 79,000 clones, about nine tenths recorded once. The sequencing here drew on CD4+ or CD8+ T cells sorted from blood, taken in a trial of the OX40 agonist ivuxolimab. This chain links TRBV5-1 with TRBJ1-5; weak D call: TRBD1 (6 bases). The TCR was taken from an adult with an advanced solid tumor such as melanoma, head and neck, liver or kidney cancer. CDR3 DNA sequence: TGCGCCAGCAGCGCCCACAGGGTTAACAATCAGCCCCAGCATTTT. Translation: CASSAHRVNNQPQHF.